These 25 T cell receptor beta chains came from one sample sequenced in a study of cytotoxic CD8 clonotypes in ibrutinib-treated CLL. The data were produced by immunoSEQ multiplex PCR, yet TCRdb's version contains in-frame clones alone and is incomplete. This table has 200,000 or so clones, more than 65% appearing once. The sample in question was PBMCs, obtained after 12 months of ibrutinib treatment. The origin of the receptors is a human donor with chronic lymphocytic leukemia.

The rearrangement links TRBV28 to TRBJ2-3; D might be TRBD1 (6 bases). This CDR3 spans 13 amino acids. V was trimmed by 6 bases and J by 8 bases, leaving 15 bases between them. CDR1 MDHEN and CDR2 SYDVKM come from the germline V gene. The CDR3, as DNA: TGTGCCAGCAGACTCCAGGGGCCCGGTACGCAGTATTTT. Its protein is CASRLQGPGTQYF.

This chain uses TRBV7-6 with TRBJ1-1, with TRBD1 as a possible D gene (6 bases). The CDR3 is made up of 16 amino acids. V was shortened by 7 bases and J by 2 bases, with 20 bases between the two germline ends. The V gene's germline CDR1 is SGHVS and CDR2 FNYEAQ. The chain's CDR3 is CASKRGVSQENTEAFF. DNA of the CDR3: TGTGCCAGCAAAAGGGGGGTATCCCAGGAAAACACTGAAGCTTTCTTT.

V usage is TRBV29-1 and J usage is TRBJ1-2; 11 bases map to TRBD1. After removal of 4 bases from V and 4 bases from J, the junction contained 8 bases not matched to a gene. The germline V gene has CDR1 SQVTM and CDR2 ANQGSEA. This CDR3 spans 15 amino acids. Written as DNA, the CDR3 is TGCAGCGTTGTCCGGGGGACAGGGGGATTCTATGGCTACACCTTC. This translates into CSVVRGTGGFYGYTF.

The rearrangement uses TRBV5-6 and TRBJ1-5; D ambiguous. CDR1 SGHDT and CDR2 YYEEEE come from the germline V gene. V was trimmed by 0 bases and J by 1 base, leaving 11 bases between them. The CDR3 contains 16 residues. CDR3 amino acids: CASSLGVRQSNQPQHF. CDR3 DNA sequence: TGTGCCAGCAGCTTGGGGGTGAGGCAGAGCAATCAGCCCCAGCATTTT.

This clone was seen only a few times. This rearrangement joins TRBV6-1 to TRBJ1-2, with TRBD1 matching over 7 bases. The J segment lost 8 bases and the V segment lost 6 bases, leaving 6 bases of the junction unmatched. CDR3 length: 12 residues. The germline CDR1 and CDR2 sequences are MNHNS and SASEGT. CDR3 sequence: CASSDRVWGYTF. The CDR3 nucleotides read TGTGCCAGCAGCGACAGGGTGTGGGGCTACACCTTC.

The gene calls are TRBV2 and TRBJ2-7, with a weak D call TRBD1 (5 bases). The CDR3 has 12 residues. V was cut by 8 bases and J by 1 base, with 9 bases left in between. Germline V gene lookup returns CDR1 SNHLY and CDR2 FYNNEI. The CDR3 sequence: CASFRQSYEQYF. The CDR3 DNA reads as TGTGCCAGCTTTAGACAGTCCTACGAGCAGTACTTC.

The chain is built from TRBV30 and TRBJ2-6, with D tentatively TRBD1 (5 bases). Germline lookup yields CDR1 GTSNPN and CDR2 SVGIG (reference sequence). Trimming left V 0 bases short and J 2 bases short, with 11 bases between. There are 16 residues in the CDR3. The CDR3 is CAWSVLPGTGANVLTF. As DNA, the CDR3 is TGTGCCTGGAGTGTACTGCCAGGGACTGGGGCCAACGTCCTGACTTTC.

The chain carries TRBV30 and TRBJ1-1; 7 bases agree with TRBD1. J was trimmed by 4 bases and V by 4 bases; bases with no gene match: 6. CDR3 length equals 13 residues. The germline V gene has CDR1 GTSNPN and CDR2 SVGIG (reference sequence). The CDR3 coding sequence is TGTGCCTGGACAGGGGGATCTGGCACTGAAGCTTTCTTT. Translated: CAWTGGSGTEAFF.

The V call is TRBV28, the J call TRBJ1-2; no definite D call. CDR3 length: 13 residues. V lost 2 bases to trimming and J lost 0 bases, with 4 bases between them. Germline V gives CDR1 MDHEN, CDR2 SYDVKM. The CDR3 spells CASSLNANYGYTF. For the CDR3, the DNA is TGTGCCAGCAGTTTAAACGCTAACTATGGCTACACCTTC.

A single count supports this clone. The rearrangement joins TRBV29-1 to TRBJ2-7; D perhaps matches TRBD1 (5 bases). Per germline, CDR1 SQVTM and CDR2 ANQGSEA. This CDR3 comprises 14 residues. The germline V and J ends were trimmed by 6 bases and 2 bases, with 17 bases remaining between them. The CDR3 spells CSVTGQGPPYEQYF. In DNA form, the CDR3 reads TGCAGCGTAACTGGCCAGGGCCCTCCCTACGAGCAGTACTTC.

This clone showed up just a few times. V gene TRBV29-1 combines with J gene TRBJ1-2; no reliable D call. CDR3 length equals 11 residues. V shed 2 bases and J shed 7 bases, with 8 bases lying between them. Per germline, CDR1 SQVTM and CDR2 ANQGSEA. The CDR3 DNA is TGCAGCGTTGAACTGTTGGCTGGCTACACCTTC. It specifies CSVELLAGYTF.

This chain uses TRBV2 with TRBJ2-7; perhaps D is TRBD1 or TRBD2 (6 bases each). Germline CDR1 SNHLY, CDR2 FYNNEI. The CDR3 consists of 15 residues. With 1 base removed from V and 0 bases from J, the gap between germline ends came to 10 bases. Written as DNA, the CDR3 is TGTGCCAGCAGTGAAGAACAGGGAGGCTCCTACGAGCAGTACTTC. This sequence encodes CASSEEQGGSYEQYF. Full variable domain (outside the CDR3, taken from reference TRBV2 and TRBJ2-7): EPEVTQTPSHQVTQMGQEVILRCVPISNHLYFYWYRQILGQKVEFLVSFYNNEISEKSEIFDDQFSVERPDGSNFTLKIRSTKLEDSAMYFCASSEEQGGSYEQYFGPGTRLTVT.

This sequence joins TRBV5-6 and TRBJ2-7; weak D call: TRBD1 (5 bases). This CDR3 has 12 residues. Deletions cut 0 bases from V and 6 bases from J, with 7 bases between. CDR1 is SGHDT, CDR2 YYEEEE, per germline. CDR3: CASSLEGAEQYF. Here the CDR3 DNA reads TGTGCCAGCAGCTTGGAAGGGGCCGAGCAGTACTTC. Full variable domain (missing parts from reference TRBV5-6 and TRBJ2-7): DAGVTQSPTHLIKTRGQQVTLRCSPKSGHDTVSWYQQALGQGPQFIFQYYEEEERQRGNFPDRFSGHQFPNYSSELNVNALLLGDSALYLCASSLEGAEQYFGPGTRLTVT.

The gene calls are TRBV5-1 and TRBJ2-1; D unclear. Germline-derived CDR1 and CDR2 are SGHRS and YFSETQ. The CDR3 has 16 amino acids. Between the trimmed V and J ends, which lost 0 bases and 2 bases, there was a span of 12 bases. CDR3 amino acids: CASSLEHLPPYNEQFF. The DNA of the CDR3 is TGCGCCAGCAGCTTGGAACACCTACCACCCTACAATGAGCAGTTCTTC.

CDR3 loop: CASRTGDGYTF. CDR3 sequence (DNA): TGTGCCAGCAGGACAGGGGATGGCTACACCTTC. J is TRBJ1-2 and V is TRBV6-5; 8 bases agree with TRBD1. The V gene end was trimmed by 6 bases and the J gene end by 6 bases; junction bases not matched to a gene: 0. CDR1 MNHEY and CDR2 SVGAGI come from the germline V gene. This CDR3 spans 11 amino acids.

The chain links TRBV20-1 to TRBJ1-1; no clear D. CDR1 is DFQATT, CDR2 SNEGSKA, per germline (reference sequence). V shed 0 bases and J shed 6 bases, with 2 bases lying between them. The CDR3 length is 10 residues. The CDR3 loop reads CSARDSEAFF. Written as DNA, the CDR3 is TGCAGTGCTAGAGATTCTGAAGCTTTCTTT.

This clone occurred once. The CDR3 coding sequence is TGTGCCAGCAGCCCCTGGGGCAGGGTCCAAGAGACCCAGTACTTC. This translates into CASSPWGRVQETQYF. This rearrangement joins TRBV11-2 to TRBJ2-5, with D possibly TRBD1 on 5 matching bases. The germline V gene encodes CDR1 SGHAT and CDR2 FQNNGV. Trimming left V 5 bases short and J 1 base short, with 14 bases between. The CDR3 totals 15 residues. Drawing the rest from reference TRBV11-2 and TRBJ2-5, the complete variable domain is EAGVAQSPRYKIIEKRQSVAFWCNPISGHATLYWYQQILGQGPKLLIQFQNNGVVDDSQLPKDRFSAERLKGVDSTLKIQPAKLEDSAVYLCASSPWGRVQETQYFGPGTRLLVL.

The chain uses TRBV18 and TRBJ1-6; D remains ambiguous. V was trimmed by 1 base and J by 9 bases, leaving 25 bases between them. Germline values: CDR1 KGHSH, CDR2 LQKENI. CDR3 size: 19 residues. In DNA form, the CDR3 reads TGTGCCAGCTCACCACTCGTCTTCGGCGGACCCTCTGGAAGTTCACCCCTCCACTTT. Translated: CASSPLVFGGPSGSSPLHF.

This chain's CDR3 is CASSYTGAGKIIYEQYF. CDR3 nucleotides: TGTGCCAGCAGCTACACGGGGGCAGGGAAGATTATCTACGAGCAGTACTTC. The chain recombines TRBV13 with TRBJ2-7; TRBD1 or TRBD2 may be the D gene (6 bases each). V lost 4 bases to trimming and J lost 3 bases, with 22 bases between them. The germline V gene encodes CDR1 PRHDT and CDR2 FYEKMQ (reference sequence). This CDR3 has 17 amino acids.

The chain is built from TRBV6-5 and TRBJ1-2; D may be TRBD1 (5 bases). Germline CDR1 and CDR2: MNHEY and SVGAGI. Trimming shortened V by 8 bases and J by 10 bases, and 23 bases separated the two germline ends. The CDR3 sequence is 14 residues long. The CDR3 sequence: CASRRVWRSTDYTF. The CDR3 DNA sequence: TGTGCCAGCCGCAGGGTTTGGAGGTCCACCGACTACACCTTC.

Worth noting for this clone: The germline gene is not matched at one end of the junction; a read error may be the cause. The chain is built from TRBV7-7 and TRBJ2-2, with 13 nucleotides matching TRBD2. The CDR3 consists of 16 residues. Per the germline V gene, CDR1 is SSHAT and CDR2 is FNYEAQ (reference sequence). This chain's CDR3 is CASSSLAGGQAGELFF. The CDR3, as DNA: TGTGCTAGCAGCTCACTAGCGGGAGGGCAGGCCGGGGAGCTGTTTTTT.

V and J are TRBV7-6 and TRBJ2-7; 7 bases line up with TRBD1. The CDR3 runs 14 residues. V was pared by 4 bases and J by 4 bases, with 7 bases of the junction left unmatched. CDR1 and CDR2 from the germline V gene are SGHVS and FNYEAQ. In DNA form, the CDR3 reads TGTGCCAGCAGCTCCTGGGACAGAAAATACGAGCAGTACTTC. Translated: CASSSWDRKYEQYF.

The sample holds a few counts of this clone. The genes are TRBV5-1 and TRBJ2-7; 9 positions match TRBD1. This CDR3 is built from 16 residues. CDR1 is SGHRS, CDR2 YFSETQ, per germline. Germline trimming cut 0 bases from V and 1 base from J; bases unmatched to any gene: 5. CDR3 sequence (DNA): TGCGCCAGCAGCTTGGCCGGGACAGGGAGGTCCTACGAGCAGTACTTC. It yields the protein CASSLAGTGRSYEQYF. The whole variable domain, remainder taken from reference TRBV5-1 and TRBJ2-7, is KAGVTQTPRYLIKTRGQQVTLSCSPISGHRSVSWYQQTPGQGLQFLFEYFSETQRNKGNFPGRFSGRQFSNSRSEMNVSTLELGDSALYLCASSLAGTGRSYEQYFGPGTRLTVT.

The rearrangement links TRBV29-1 to TRBJ1-2, with D possibly TRBD1 on 6 matching bases. Germline CDR1 reads SQVTM; CDR2 reads ANQGSEA. This CDR3 is 12 amino acids long. With 6 bases removed from V and 5 bases from J, the gap between germline ends came to 13 bases. This CDR3 is CSVSGTTYGYTF. The CDR3 DNA is TGCAGCGTCTCAGGGACAACGTATGGCTACACCTTC.

The rearrangement links TRBV2 to TRBJ1-5; D is ambiguous. This CDR3 region has 15 residues. Germline V gene sequence: CDR1 SNHLY, CDR2 FYNNEI. V lost 2 bases and J 6 bases, leaving 14 bases between the germline ends. The CDR3 spells CASSEMARGTQPQHF. CDR3 DNA: TGTGCCAGCAGTGAAATGGCGAGAGGAACTCAGCCCCAGCATTTT.